Presented here are 26 T cell receptor beta chains from one specimen sequenced in a study of CD8+ T cells in alopecia areata. RNA was extracted and reverse transcribed into cDNA as the sequencing template. Profiled with immunoSEQ multiplex PCR; TCRdb holds only in-frame clones, not every one. The table shows roughly 210,000 clones, with approximately 45% occurring only once. Treatment of the sample: oral pan-JAK inhibitor, 5-10 mg twice daily. The specimen was CD4+ T cells sorted from blood, collected between weeks 36 and 40, from a patient treated with tofacitinib. The receptor source for this set is a human donor with alopecia areata.

This chain joins TRBV6-5 and TRBJ1-2; D call uncertain. The germline gives CDR1 MNHEY, CDR2 SVGAGI. The CDR3 length is 15 residues. Between the trimmed V and J ends, which lost 0 bases and 2 bases, there was a span of 10 bases. The chain's CDR3 is CASSYSAGGNYGYTF. The CDR3 bases are TGTGCCAGCAGTTACTCGGCCGGCGGCAACTATGGCTACACCTTC.

This clone has more than one count but fewer than ten. This chain links TRBV5-1 with TRBJ2-1, with 10 positions matching TRBD1. CDR3 length: 16 residues. From germline, CDR1 is SGHRS and CDR2 YFSETQ. The V and J ends lost 4 bases and 6 bases, in that order; junction bases with no gene match: 10. The CDR3: CASSKAKGQGTNEQFF. The CDR3 DNA is TGCGCCAGCAGCAAAGCCAAGGGACAGGGGACCAATGAGCAGTTCTTC.

This clone is a singleton in its sample. This chain links TRBV29-1 with TRBJ1-2; unclear D gene. From germline, CDR1 is SQVTM and CDR2 ANQGSEA. The CDR3 consists of 12 residues. The germline V and J ends were trimmed by 4 bases and 7 bases, with 13 bases remaining between them. In DNA, the CDR3 is TGCAGCGTTGGCCCGCGGGTAGGTGGCTACACCTTC. Translating it yields CSVGPRVGGYTF.

The V and J genes are TRBV7-6 and TRBJ2-5; maybe TRBD2 (6 bases). CDR3 size: 15 residues. V was shortened by 5 bases and J by 5 bases, with 18 bases between the two germline ends. CDR1 is SGHVS and CDR2 is FNYEAQ in the germline V gene. The CDR3 sequence is CASSPPIARGETQYF. The DNA of the CDR3 is TGTGCCAGCAGCCCCCCCATCGCGCGGGGTGAGACCCAGTACTTC.

In its sample, this clone was seen a few times. The chain links TRBV2 to TRBJ1-2, with 7 positions matching TRBD1. V gave up 6 bases and J gave up 4 bases; unmatched junction bases: 2. The CDR3 runs to 12 residues. The germline V gene has CDR1 SNHLY and CDR2 FYNNEI. The CDR3: CASSRDSYGYTF. The CDR3 DNA follows: TGTGCCAGCAGCCGGGACAGCTATGGCTACACCTTC.

The gene calls are TRBV30 and TRBJ1-1; no firm D call. The CDR3 sequence is 13 residues long. V lost 3 bases, J lost 3 bases, and 11 bases lay in between. Per germline, CDR1 GTSNPN and CDR2 SVGIG (reference sequence). The CDR3 protein is CAWSPDVDTEAFF. The DNA of the CDR3 is TGTGCCTGGAGCCCGGATGTGGACACTGAAGCTTTCTTT.

The genes are TRBV4-2 and TRBJ2-7; 11 bases agree with TRBD2. The CDR3 runs 16 residues. After removal of 0 bases from V and 4 bases from J, the junction contained 5 bases not matched to a gene. Germline V lookup: CDR1 LGHNA, CDR2 YNFKEQ. CDR3 DNA sequence: TGTGCCAGCAGCCAAGATAGTACTAGCGGGAGTTACGAGCAGTACTTC. Protein: CASSQDSTSGSYEQYF.

The chain recombines TRBV5-4 with TRBJ2-6, with no clear D. This CDR3 contains 16 residues. The germline V and J ends were trimmed by 2 bases and 1 base, with 10 bases remaining between them. Germline assignment: CDR1 SGHNT and CDR2 YYREEE (reference sequence). The CDR3 loop reads CASSFTFLSGANVLTF. The CDR3 coding sequence is TGTGCCAGCAGCTTCACCTTTCTTTCTGGGGCCAACGTCCTGACTTTC.

This clone was seen more than once but under ten times. The rearrangement links TRBV29-1 to TRBJ2-7; no clear D. The CDR3 extends over 12 amino acids. V gave up 7 bases and J gave up 2 bases, with 12 bases separating them. Germline V gene data show CDR1 as SQVTM and CDR2 as ANQGSEA. The chain's CDR3 is CSATVGPYEQYF. CDR3 nucleotides: TGCAGCGCTACGGTCGGGCCCTACGAGCAGTACTTC.

The rearrangement uses TRBV30 and TRBJ2-3; TRBD2 agrees at 8 bases. Losses at the gene ends were 0 bases for V and 2 bases for J; bases not matched to a gene: 13. CDR1 and CDR2 from the germline V gene are GTSNPN and SVGIG (reference sequence). The CDR3 runs 18 residues. DNA of the CDR3: TGTGCCTGGAGTGTAGTGAAAGCGGGAGTCAATCCCACAGATACGCAGTATTTT. The encoded protein is CAWSVVKAGVNPTDTQYF.

This chain uses TRBV21-1 with TRBJ1-5. TRBV21-1 is a listed pseudogene. The CDR3 has 15 residues. CDR3 in amino acids: CASSNGRGSNQPQHF. The DNA of the CDR3 is TGTGCCAGCAGCAACGGACGGGGTAGCAATCAGCCCCAGCATTTT.

V and J are TRBV5-1 and TRBJ1-2; perhaps TRBD1 as D (6 bases). The CDR3 covers 14 residues. Trimming shortened V by 4 bases and J by 4 bases, and 14 bases separated the two germline ends. In germline, CDR1 is SGHRS, CDR2 YFSETQ. DNA for the CDR3: TGCGCCAGCAGCCGCGAGGGAGGGGGCTATGGCTACACCTTC. It specifies CASSREGGGYGYTF.

The gene calls are TRBV7-7 and TRBJ2-6; no definite D call. Germline V gene lookup returns CDR1 SSHAT and CDR2 FNYEAQ (reference sequence). This CDR3 is 15 amino acids long. V lost 1 base and J lost 12, with 16 bases in between. The CDR3 loop is CASSLVTSASSVLTF. CDR3 in DNA: TGTGCCAGCAGCTTAGTTACGTCGGCTTCAAGCGTCCTGACTTTC.

As to this clone: One junction end does not reproduce the germline sequence, and a read error may be involved. This specimen includes other DNA sequences encoding the same CDR3. The chain joins TRBV7-7 to TRBJ2-2; no clear D. Germline V gene data show CDR1 as SSHAT and CDR2 as FNYEAQ (reference sequence). The CDR3 spans 14 residues. This CDR3 reads CASSLDRNTGELFF. The CDR3 nucleotides read TGTGCTAGCAGCTTAGACCGGAACACCGGGGAGCTGTTTTTT.

There are a few counts of this clone. A read error is possible here, since a much larger clone lies one base away. CDR3 DNA sequence: TGTGCCAGCAGTTTATATGGGGTTGGGGCCAACGTCCTGACTTTC. It is translated as CASSLYGVGANVLTF. The chain links TRBV27 to TRBJ2-6; D is undetermined. CDR3 length: 15 amino acids. In germline, CDR1 is MNHEY, CDR2 SMNVEV (reference sequence). Trimming took 1 base from V and 3 from J, leaving 7 bases between them.

The chain recombines TRBV6-1 with TRBJ2-1; D unresolved. The V end lost 4 bases, the J end lost 6 bases, and 7 bases lay between the germline ends. This CDR3 has 12 residues. CDR1 and CDR2 from the germline V gene are MNHNS and SASEGT. The CDR3 region is CASSATRNEQFF. The CDR3 nucleotides read TGTGCCAGCAGTGCTACACGCAATGAGCAGTTCTTC.

The CDR3 spells CAISESKGQGLYF. The CDR3 DNA sequence: TGTGCCATCAGTGAGTCGAAGGGACAGGGGTTGTACTTC. The chain couples TRBV10-3 to TRBJ2-5; 10 nucleotides align to TRBD1. The CDR3 runs 13 residues. V gave up 0 bases and J gave up 13 bases; unmatched junction bases: 5. The germline CDR1 and CDR2 sequences are ENHRY and SYGVKD.

This clone was counted a single time. The gene calls are TRBV7-2 and TRBJ1-5; D possibly corresponds to TRBD1 (5 bases). Germline CDR1 reads SGHTA; CDR2 reads FQGNSA. The CDR3 consists of 15 residues. With 4 bases removed from V and 7 bases from J, the gap between germline ends came to 17 bases. The CDR3 DNA reads TGTGCCAGCAGCTCGGGATTCGAGAGGGGCCAGCCCCAGCATTTT. Its protein is CASSSGFERGQPQHF.

This clone was counted between two and nine times. The chain joins TRBV14 to TRBJ2-2; 13 nucleotides agree with TRBD2. Germline loops: CDR1 SGHDN, CDR2 FVKESK. The CDR3 is 16 residues long. Trimming took 2 bases from V and 5 from J; bases not matched to a gene: 2. The CDR3 nucleotides read TGTGCCAGCAGCCAACTACTAGCGGGAGGGACCGGGGAGCTGTTTTTT. Its translation is CASSQLLAGGTGELFF.

This clone was seen more than once but under ten times. V usage is TRBV29-1 and J usage is TRBJ1-2; D not certain. The CDR3 is made up of 15 amino acids. V was clipped by 3 bases and J by 0 bases, with 14 bases between them. Per germline, CDR1 SQVTM and CDR2 ANQGSEA. CDR3 coding DNA: TGCAGCGTTGAGGAGGGAGGAGGATCTAACTATGGCTACACCTTC. It specifies CSVEEGGGSNYGYTF.

This rearrangement joins TRBV10-3 to TRBJ2-7, with 10 bases identical to TRBD2. Losses at the gene ends were 0 bases for V and 3 bases for J; bases not matched to a gene: 8. Germline V gives CDR1 ENHRY, CDR2 SYGVKD. The CDR3 sequence is 17 residues long. The DNA for the CDR3 is TGTGCCATCAGTGAGTCGACTCTAGCGGGAGCGCGCTACGAGCAGTACTTC. This sequence encodes CAISESTLAGARYEQYF.

The chain couples TRBV15 to TRBJ1-1; a possible D gene is TRBD1 (5 bases). CDR1 and CDR2 (germline): LNHNV, YYDKDF (reference sequence). The CDR3 extends over 13 amino acids. Trimming left V 7 bases short and J 1 base short, with 10 bases between. The CDR3 sequence is CATKPDRNTEAFF. In DNA form, the CDR3 reads TGTGCCACCAAGCCAGACAGGAACACTGAAGCTTTCTTT.

V usage is TRBV15 and J usage is TRBJ2-6; D remains ambiguous. The CDR3 spans 16 residues. Germline-derived CDR1 and CDR2 are LNHNV and YYDKDF (reference sequence). Trimming pared 1 base from V and 0 bases from J, leaving 7 bases between. This CDR3 is CATSRVRTSGANVLTF. The DNA for the CDR3 is TGTGCCACCAGCAGAGTACGGACCTCTGGGGCCAACGTCCTGACTTTC.

The chain uses TRBV25-1 and TRBJ1-1, with TRBD1 identical over 11 bases. The V gene's germline CDR1 is MGHDK and CDR2 SYGVNS. The J segment lost 3 bases and the V segment lost 7 bases, leaving 7 bases of the junction unmatched. CDR3 length: 15 amino acids. CDR3 protein: CASNGDRGAYTEAFF. In DNA form, the CDR3 reads TGTGCCAGCAACGGGGACAGGGGGGCGTACACTGAAGCTTTCTTT. The full variable domain, its missing parts supplied by reference TRBV25-1 and TRBJ1-1, is EADIYQTPRYLVIGTGKKITLECSQTMGHDKMYWYQQDPGMELHLIHYSYGVNSTEKGDLSSESTVSRIRTEHFPLTLESARPSHTSQYLCASNGDRGAYTEAFFGQGTRLTVV.

This clone came up a few times. This rearrangement joins TRBV28 to TRBJ1-2; 8 positions agree with TRBD1. This CDR3 is 13 amino acids long. Germline CDR1 and CDR2: MDHEN and SYDVKM. Trimming at V came to 4 bases and at J to 6 bases, leaving 4 bases not matched to a gene. The CDR3 DNA reads as TGTGCCAGCAGTTCGGGGGACAGGCATGGCTACACCTTC. It is translated as CASSSGDRHGYTF.

The V gene is TRBV30, the J gene TRBJ2-1, with TRBD2 matching 8 bases. Germline V gives CDR1 GTSNPN, CDR2 SVGIG (reference sequence). J gave up 9 bases and V 1 base, and 5 bases lay outside the gene matches. The CDR3 totals 13 residues. For the CDR3, the DNA is TGTGCCTGGAGTGGCGGGACTAGAAGTGAGCAGTTCTTC. It encodes CAWSGGTRSEQFF.